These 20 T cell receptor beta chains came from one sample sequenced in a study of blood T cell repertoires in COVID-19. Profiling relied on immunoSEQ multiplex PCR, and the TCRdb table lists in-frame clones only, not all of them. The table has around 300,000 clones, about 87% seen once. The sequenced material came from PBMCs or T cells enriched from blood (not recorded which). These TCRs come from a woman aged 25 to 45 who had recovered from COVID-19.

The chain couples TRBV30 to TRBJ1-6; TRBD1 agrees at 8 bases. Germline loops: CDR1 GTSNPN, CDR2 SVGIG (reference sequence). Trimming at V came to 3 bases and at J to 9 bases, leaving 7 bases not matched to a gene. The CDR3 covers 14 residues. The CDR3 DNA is TGTGCCTGGAGCAGACAGGGGTGGGGTTCACCCCTCCACTTT. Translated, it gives CAWSRQGWGSPLHF.

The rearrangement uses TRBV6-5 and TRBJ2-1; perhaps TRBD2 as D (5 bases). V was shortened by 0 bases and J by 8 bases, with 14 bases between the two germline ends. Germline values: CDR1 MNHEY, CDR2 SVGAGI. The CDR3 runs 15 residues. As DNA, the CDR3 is TGTGCCAGCAGTTACTCCGACCCGGGATGGTATGAGCAGTTCTTC. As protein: CASSYSDPGWYEQFF.

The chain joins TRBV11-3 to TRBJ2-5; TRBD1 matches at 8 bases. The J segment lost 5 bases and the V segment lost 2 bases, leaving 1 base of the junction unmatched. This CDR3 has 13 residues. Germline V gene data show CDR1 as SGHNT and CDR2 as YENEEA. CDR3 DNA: TGTGCCAGCAGCTTACGGACAGGGGAGACCCAGTACTTC. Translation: CASSLRTGETQYF.

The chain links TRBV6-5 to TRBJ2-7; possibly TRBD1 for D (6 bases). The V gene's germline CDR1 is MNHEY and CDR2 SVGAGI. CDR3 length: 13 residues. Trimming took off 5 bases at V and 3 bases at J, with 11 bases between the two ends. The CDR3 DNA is TGTGCCAGCAGTCTGGGGGCGAGCTACGAGCAGTACTTC. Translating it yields CASSLGASYEQYF.

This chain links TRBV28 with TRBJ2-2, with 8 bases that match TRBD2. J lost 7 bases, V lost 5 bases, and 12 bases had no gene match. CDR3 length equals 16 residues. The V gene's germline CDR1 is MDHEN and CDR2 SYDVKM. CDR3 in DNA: TGTGCCAGCAGTCTTGCCGGGGGACTAGTGGGCGGGGAGCTGTTTTTT. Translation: CASSLAGGLVGGELFF.

CDR3 DNA sequence: TGTGCCAGCAGCTCAGTGAAAGACAGGGTATCCACTGAAGCTTTCTTT. Its protein product is CASSSVKDRVSTEAFF. The genes are TRBV5-8 and TRBJ1-1; TRBD1 agrees at 7 bases. V shed 3 bases and J 4 bases; nucleotides not matched to a gene: 12. Looked up from germline, CDR1 is SGHTS and CDR2 is YDEGEE. The length of the CDR3 is 16 residues. Complete variable domain (other parts from reference TRBV5-8 and TRBJ1-1): EAGVTQSPTHLIKTRGQQATLRCSPISGHTSVYWYQQALGLGLQFLLWYDEGEERNRGNFPPRFSGRQFPNYSSELNVNALELEDSALYLCASSSVKDRVSTEAFFGQGTRLTVV.

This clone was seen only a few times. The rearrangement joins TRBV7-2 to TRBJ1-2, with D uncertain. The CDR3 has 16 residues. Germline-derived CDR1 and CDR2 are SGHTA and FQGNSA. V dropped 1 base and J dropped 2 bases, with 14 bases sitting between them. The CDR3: CASSLVGSAGNYGYTF. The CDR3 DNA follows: TGTGCCAGCAGCTTAGTCGGTTCCGCAGGAAACTATGGCTACACCTTC.

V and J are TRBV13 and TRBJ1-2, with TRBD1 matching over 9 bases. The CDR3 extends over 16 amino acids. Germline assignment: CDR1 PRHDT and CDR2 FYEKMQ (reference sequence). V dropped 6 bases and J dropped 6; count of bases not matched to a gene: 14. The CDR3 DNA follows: TGTGCCAGCAGGAAGATGGATCTACAGGGGGCGAATGGCTACACCTTC. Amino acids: CASRKMDLQGANGYTF. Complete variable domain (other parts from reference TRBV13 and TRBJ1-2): AAGVIQSPRHLIKEKRETATLKCYPIPRHDTVYWYQQGPGQDPQFLISFYEKMQSDKGSIPDRFSAQQFSDYHSELNMSSLELGDSALYFCASRKMDLQGANGYTFGSGTRLTVV.

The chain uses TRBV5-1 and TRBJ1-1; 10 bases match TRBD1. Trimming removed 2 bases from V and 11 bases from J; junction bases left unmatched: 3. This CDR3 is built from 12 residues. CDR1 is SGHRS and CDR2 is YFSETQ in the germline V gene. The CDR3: CASSLGTGAAFF. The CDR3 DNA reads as TGCGCCAGCAGCTTAGGGACAGGGGCCGCTTTCTTT.

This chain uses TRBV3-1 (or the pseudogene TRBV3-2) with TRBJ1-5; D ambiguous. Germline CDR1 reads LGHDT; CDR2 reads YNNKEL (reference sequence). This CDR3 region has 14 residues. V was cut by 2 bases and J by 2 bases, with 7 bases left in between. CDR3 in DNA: TGTGCCAGCAGCCAAACATATGGCAATCAGCCCCAGCATTTT. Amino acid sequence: CASSQTYGNQPQHF.

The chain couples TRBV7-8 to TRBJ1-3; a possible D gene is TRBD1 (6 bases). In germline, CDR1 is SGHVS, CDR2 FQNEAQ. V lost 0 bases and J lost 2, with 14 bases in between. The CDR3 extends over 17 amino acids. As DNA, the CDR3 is TGTGCCAGCAGCTTAGCCCTCCTAGGACAGACTGGAAACACCATATATTTT. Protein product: CASSLALLGQTGNTIYF.

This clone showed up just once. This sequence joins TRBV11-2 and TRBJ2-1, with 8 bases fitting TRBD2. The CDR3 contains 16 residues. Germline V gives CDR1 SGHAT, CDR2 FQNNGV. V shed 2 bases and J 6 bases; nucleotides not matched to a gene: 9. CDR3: CASSLIRGLARNEQFF. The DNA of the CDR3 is TGTGCCAGCAGCTTAATTCGTGGACTAGCACGCAATGAGCAGTTCTTC.

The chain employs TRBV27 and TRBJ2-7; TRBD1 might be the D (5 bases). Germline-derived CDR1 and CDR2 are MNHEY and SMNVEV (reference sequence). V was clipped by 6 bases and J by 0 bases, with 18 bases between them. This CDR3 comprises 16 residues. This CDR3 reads CASSLNWQGLSYEQYF. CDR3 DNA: TGTGCCAGCAGCTTAAATTGGCAGGGTCTCTCCTACGAGCAGTACTTC.

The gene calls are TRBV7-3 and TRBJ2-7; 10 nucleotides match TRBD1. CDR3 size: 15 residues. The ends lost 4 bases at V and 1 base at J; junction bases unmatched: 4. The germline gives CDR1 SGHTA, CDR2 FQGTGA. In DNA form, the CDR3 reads TGTGCCAGCAGCTACGGGACAGGGGCTTCCTACGAGCAGTACTTC. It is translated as CASSYGTGASYEQYF.

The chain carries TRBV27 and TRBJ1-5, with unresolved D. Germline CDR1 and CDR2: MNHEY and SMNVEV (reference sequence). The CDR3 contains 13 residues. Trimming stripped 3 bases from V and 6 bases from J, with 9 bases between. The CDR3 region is CASSFSSRQPQHF. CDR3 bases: TGTGCCAGCAGTTTTTCCTCGCGTCAGCCCCAGCATTTT.

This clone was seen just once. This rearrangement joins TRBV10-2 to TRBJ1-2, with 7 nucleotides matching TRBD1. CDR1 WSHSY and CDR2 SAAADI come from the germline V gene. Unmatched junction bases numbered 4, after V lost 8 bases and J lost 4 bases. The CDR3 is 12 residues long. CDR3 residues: CASGDSAYGYTF. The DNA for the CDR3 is TGCGCCAGCGGGGACAGTGCCTATGGCTACACCTTC.

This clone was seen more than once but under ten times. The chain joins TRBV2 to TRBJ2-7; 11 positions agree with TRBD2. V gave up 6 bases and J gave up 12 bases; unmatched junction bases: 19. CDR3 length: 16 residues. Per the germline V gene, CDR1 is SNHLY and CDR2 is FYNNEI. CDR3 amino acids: CASSIPPSGGPNKVYF. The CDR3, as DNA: TGTGCCAGCAGCATACCACCTAGCGGGGGGCCGAATAAGGTGTACTTC.

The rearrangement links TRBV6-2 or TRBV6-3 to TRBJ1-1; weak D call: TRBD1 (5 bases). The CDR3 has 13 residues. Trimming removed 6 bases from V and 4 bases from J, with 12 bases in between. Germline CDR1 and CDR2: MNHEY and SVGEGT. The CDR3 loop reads CASSWGGVTEAFF. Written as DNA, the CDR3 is TGTGCCAGCAGCTGGGGAGGGGTCACTGAAGCTTTCTTT.

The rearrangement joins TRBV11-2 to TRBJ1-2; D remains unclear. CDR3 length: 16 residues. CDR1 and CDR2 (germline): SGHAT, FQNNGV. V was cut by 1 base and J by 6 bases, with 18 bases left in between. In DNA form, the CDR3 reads TGTGCCAGCAGCTTAGCCCCCCGAGGGCGTCAGGATGGCTACACCTTC. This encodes CASSLAPRGRQDGYTF.

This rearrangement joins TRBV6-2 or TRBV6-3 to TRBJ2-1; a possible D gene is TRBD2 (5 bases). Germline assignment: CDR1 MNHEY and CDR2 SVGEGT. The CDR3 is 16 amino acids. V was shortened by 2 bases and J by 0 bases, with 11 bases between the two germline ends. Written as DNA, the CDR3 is TGTGCCAGCAGTTACGAGGGAAGACTCTCCTACAATGAGCAGTTCTTC. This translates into CASSYEGRLSYNEQFF.